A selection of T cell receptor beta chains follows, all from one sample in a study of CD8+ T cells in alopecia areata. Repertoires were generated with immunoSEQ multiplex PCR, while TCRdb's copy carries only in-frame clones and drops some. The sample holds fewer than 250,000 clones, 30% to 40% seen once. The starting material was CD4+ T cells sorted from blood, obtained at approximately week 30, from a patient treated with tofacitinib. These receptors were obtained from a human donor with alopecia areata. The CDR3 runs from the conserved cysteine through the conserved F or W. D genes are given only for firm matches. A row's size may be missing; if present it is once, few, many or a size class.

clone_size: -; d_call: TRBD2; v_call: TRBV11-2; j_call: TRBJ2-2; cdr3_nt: TGTGCCAGCAGCTTAGGACTAGCGGCCGGGGAGCTGTTTTTT; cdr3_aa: CASSLGLAAGELFF
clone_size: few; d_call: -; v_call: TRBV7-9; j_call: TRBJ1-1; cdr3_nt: TGTGCCAGCAGCCCCCTGTCCGTTGGGACTGAAGCTTTCTTT; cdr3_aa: CASSPLSVGTEAFF
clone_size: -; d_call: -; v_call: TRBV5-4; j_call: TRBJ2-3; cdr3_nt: TGTGCCAGCAGCTTGGGGGGCCAGCAATCCGATACGCAGTATTTT; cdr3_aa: CASSLGGQQSDTQYF
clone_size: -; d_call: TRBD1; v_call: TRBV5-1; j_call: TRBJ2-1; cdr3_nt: TGCGCCAGCCGGGGGACAGGTCGCAATGAGCAGTTCTTC; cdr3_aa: CASRGTGRNEQFF
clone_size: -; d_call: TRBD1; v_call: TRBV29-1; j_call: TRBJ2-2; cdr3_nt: TGCAGCGTTGGACTTTTGGCCGGGACAGGGAACGGGGAGCTGTTTTTT; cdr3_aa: CSVGLLAGTGNGELFF
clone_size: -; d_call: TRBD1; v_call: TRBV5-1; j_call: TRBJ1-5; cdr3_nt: TGCGCCAGCAGCTTAGACAGGGGCGGCAATCAGCCCCAGCATTTT; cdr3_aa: CASSLDRGGNQPQHF
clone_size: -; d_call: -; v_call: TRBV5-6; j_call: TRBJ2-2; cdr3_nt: TGTGCCAGCAAAGAGGTGTACACCGGGGAGCTGTTTTTT; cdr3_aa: CASKEVYTGELFF
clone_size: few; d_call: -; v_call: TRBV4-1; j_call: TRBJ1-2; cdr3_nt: TGCGCCAGCAGCCAAGACGGGGGGTATGGCTACACCTTC; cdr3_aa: CASSQDGGYGYTF
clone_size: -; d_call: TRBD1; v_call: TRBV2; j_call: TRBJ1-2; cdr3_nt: TGTGCCAGCAGTGACCTATGGACAGGGCGTCGGGGCTACACCTTC; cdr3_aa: CASSDLWTGRRGYTF
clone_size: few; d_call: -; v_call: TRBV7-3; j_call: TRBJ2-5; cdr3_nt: TGTGCCAGCAGCTTAACCCCGGGAGTAGAGACCCAGTACTTC; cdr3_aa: CASSLTPGVETQYF
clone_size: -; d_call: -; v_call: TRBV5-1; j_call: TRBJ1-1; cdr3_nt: TGCGCCAGCAGCTTGGCACAGGGCTCGAACACTGAAGCTTTCTTT; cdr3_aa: CASSLAQGSNTEAFF
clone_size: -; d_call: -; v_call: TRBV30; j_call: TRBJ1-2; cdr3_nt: TGTGCCTGCCCTGCGAGATCCTCCTATGGCTACACCTTC; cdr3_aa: CACPARSSYGYTF
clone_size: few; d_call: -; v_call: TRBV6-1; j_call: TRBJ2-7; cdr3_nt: TGTGCCAGCAGTTTGCAGACCAGCTACGAGCAGTACTTC; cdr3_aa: CASSLQTSYEQYF
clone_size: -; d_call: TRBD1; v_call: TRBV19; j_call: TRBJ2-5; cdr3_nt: TGTGCCAGTAGTGCACAGGGGATGGGAGAGACCCAGTACTTC; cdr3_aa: CASSAQGMGETQYF
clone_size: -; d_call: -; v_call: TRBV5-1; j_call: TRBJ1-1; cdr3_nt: TGCGCCAGCAGCTCACAGGGCCTTACGGCTCCTGAAGCTTTCTTT; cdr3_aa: CASSSQGLTAPEAFF
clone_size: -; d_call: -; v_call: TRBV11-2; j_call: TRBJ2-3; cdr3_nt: TGTGCCAGCAGCTTAGTCAGCCCGGGCTCAGATACGCAGTATTTT; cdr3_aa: CASSLVSPGSDTQYF
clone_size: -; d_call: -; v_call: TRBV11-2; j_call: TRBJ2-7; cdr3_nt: TGTGCCAGCAGCTTAGGGGTCTACGAGCAGTACTTC; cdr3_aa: CASSLGVYEQYF
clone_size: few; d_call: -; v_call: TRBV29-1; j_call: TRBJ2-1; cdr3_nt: TGCAGCGTTGGCCCCGGGCTTCATCTCGGGAATGAGCAGTTCTTC; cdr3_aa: CSVGPGLHLGNEQFF
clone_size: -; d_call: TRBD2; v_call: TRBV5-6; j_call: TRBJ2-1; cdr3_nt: TGTGCCAGCAGCCTGGGGAGGGCAGAGCAGTTCTTC; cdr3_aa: CASSLGRAEQFF
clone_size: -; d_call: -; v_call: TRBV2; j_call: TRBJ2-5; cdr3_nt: TGTGCCAGCAGTGAATATCTATTCCAAGAGACCCAGTACTTC; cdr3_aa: CASSEYLFQETQYF
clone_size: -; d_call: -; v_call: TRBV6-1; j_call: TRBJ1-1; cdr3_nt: TGTGCCAGCAGTGAAGTTGGGATGGGGCGAACTGAAGCTTTCTTT; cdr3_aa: CASSEVGMGRTEAFF
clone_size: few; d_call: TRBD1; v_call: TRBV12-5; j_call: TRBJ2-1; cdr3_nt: TGTGCTAGTGGGGGAACCGGGACAGGGTTTTTTGAGCAGTTCTTC; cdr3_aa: CASGGTGTGFFEQFF
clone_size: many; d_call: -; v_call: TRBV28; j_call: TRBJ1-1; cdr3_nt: TGTGCCAGCACCCTGGGGTACACTGAAGCTTTCTTT; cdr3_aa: CASTLGYTEAFF
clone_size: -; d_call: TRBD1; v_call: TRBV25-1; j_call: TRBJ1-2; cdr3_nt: TGTGCCAGCTTGGATCCGGGACAGGTGGCGAGTGGCTACACCTTC; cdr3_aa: CASLDPGQVASGYTF
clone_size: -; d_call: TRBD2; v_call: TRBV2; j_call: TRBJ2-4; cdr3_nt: TGTGCCAGCGGAGCGGGAGAGAGGGACATTCAGTACTTC; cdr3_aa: CASGAGERDIQYF
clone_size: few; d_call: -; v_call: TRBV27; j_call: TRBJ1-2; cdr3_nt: TGTGCCAGCAGTTTCCGACAAAGGACTAACTATGGCTACACCTTC; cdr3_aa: CASSFRQRTNYGYTF
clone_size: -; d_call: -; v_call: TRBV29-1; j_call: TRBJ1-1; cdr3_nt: TGCAGCGTAGTTAGTCGTGTCTCCAACACTGAAGCTTTCTTT; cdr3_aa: CSVVSRVSNTEAFF
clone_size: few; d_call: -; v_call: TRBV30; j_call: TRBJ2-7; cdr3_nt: TGTGCCTGGGGAGGACAGCACTACGAGCAGTACTTC; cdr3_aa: CAWGGQHYEQYF
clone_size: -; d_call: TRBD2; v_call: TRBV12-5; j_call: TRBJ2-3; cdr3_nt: TGTGCTAGTGGTTTGAGGGTCGGTATTGGGACTAGCGGCACAGATACGCAGTATTTT; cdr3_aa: CASGLRVGIGTSGTDTQYF
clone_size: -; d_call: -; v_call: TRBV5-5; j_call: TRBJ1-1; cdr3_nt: TGTGCCAGCAGCATGCGATTGGCCCCTGAAGCTTTCTTT; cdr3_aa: CASSMRLAPEAFF
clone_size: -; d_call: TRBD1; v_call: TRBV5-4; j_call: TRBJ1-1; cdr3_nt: TGTGCCAGCAGCCCCCAAAACAGGGGGGTAAACACTGAAGCTTTCTTT; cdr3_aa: CASSPQNRGVNTEAFF
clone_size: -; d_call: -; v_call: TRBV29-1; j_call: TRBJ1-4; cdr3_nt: TGCAGCGTCGCCACCGGGGTAGGCGGTGAAAAACTGTTTTTT; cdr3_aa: CSVATGVGGEKLFF
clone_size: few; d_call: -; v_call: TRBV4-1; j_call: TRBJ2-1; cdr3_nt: TGCGCCAGCAGCCAAGATTGGGGTGAGCAGTTCTTC; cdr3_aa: CASSQDWGEQFF
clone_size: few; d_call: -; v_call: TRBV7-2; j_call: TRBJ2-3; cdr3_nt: TGTGCCAGCACCTCCGGCGGAGTGAGGACAGATACGCAGTATTTT; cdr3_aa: CASTSGGVRTDTQYF
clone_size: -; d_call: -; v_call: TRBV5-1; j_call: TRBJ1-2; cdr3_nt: TGCGCCAGCAGCTTGCCAGCTTACAACTATGGCTACACCTTC; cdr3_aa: CASSLPAYNYGYTF
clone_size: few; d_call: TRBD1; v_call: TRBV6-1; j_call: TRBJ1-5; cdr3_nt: TGTGCCAGCAGGGGACAGGGGGCAGGACAGCCCCAGCATTTT; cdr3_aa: CASRGQGAGQPQHF
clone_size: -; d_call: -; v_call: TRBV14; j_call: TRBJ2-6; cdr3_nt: TGTGCCAGCAGCCCGACGACAGGGAGGACTGGGGCCAACGTCCTGACTTTC; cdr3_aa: CASSPTTGRTGANVLTF
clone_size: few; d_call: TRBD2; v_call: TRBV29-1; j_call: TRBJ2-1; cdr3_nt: TGCAGCGTTGGCGGGAGCTCCTACAATGAGCAGTTCTTC; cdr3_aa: CSVGGSSYNEQFF
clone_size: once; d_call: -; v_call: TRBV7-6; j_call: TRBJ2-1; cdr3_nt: TGTGCCAGCAGCTCGGGATCCAACAATGAGCAGTTCTTC; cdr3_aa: CASSSGSNNEQFF
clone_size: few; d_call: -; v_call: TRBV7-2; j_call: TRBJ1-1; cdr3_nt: TGTGCCAGCAGCTCGGGGATGAACACTGAAGCTTTCTTT; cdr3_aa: CASSSGMNTEAFF
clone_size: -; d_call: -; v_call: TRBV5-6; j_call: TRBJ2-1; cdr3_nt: TGTGCCAGCAGCTTGGGACTCGTTAATGAGCAGTTCTTC; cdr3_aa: CASSLGLVNEQFF
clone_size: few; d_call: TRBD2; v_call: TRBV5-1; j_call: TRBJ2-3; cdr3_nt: TGCGCCAGCGACAAGGGGCTAGCGGGAGCTGGAAGCACAGATACGCAGTATTTT; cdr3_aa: CASDKGLAGAGSTDTQYF